Included here is one T cell receptor beta chain sequence, with context. The target of this receptor is not known. Within one base of it there is no much larger clone, and no base qualities were kept. The entire amount of isolated RNA was reverse transcribed using the High Capacity cDNA Reverse Transcription Kit, so the sequenced TCRB transcripts were expressed ones. Naive, central memory and regulatory T cell samples underwent deep immunoSEQ sequencing, averaging roughly 3.3 million total reads per sample. Sorted cells were lysed in RLT buffer and RNA was extracted with DNase-treated RNeasy Micro or Mini kits, depending on cell number. Each cell subset was processed separately to prevent cross-contamination, with patient and healthy donor samples processed together. The immunoSEQ multiplex PCR was used to amplify TCRB sequences from cDNA, yielding 87-bp fragments that span the CDR3 region. Amplicons were sequenced on the Illumina HiSeq platform. In the source study's methods: PCR bias was computationally corrected using synthetic template baselines, reads within Hamming distance 2 were collapsed, and singletons that could not be merged were discarded. Reads were aligned against IMGT to assign V, D and J genes, CDR3 length and insertions or deletions at six rearrangement sites. Within each subset, clonotype counts were normalized to the number of sorted cells before true diversity and Gini coefficients were calculated with the tcR R package. Repertoire sharing was quantified using the overlap coefficient calculated on TCRB nucleotide sequences. As a proxy for the pre-selection repertoire, out-of-frame TCRB sequences from naive cells were analyzed. TCRdb holds this immuneACCESS table with in-frame rearrangements only. Some clones are missing; in checked studies, unresolved V genes explain under half, and the rest has no known cause. D and trimming were read from the DNA, whereas the V and J calls and clone size are those reported in that table. Present in this sample are around 690,000 clones, roughly an eighth of which were seen just once. More than 0.1% of the sample is in the top ten clones.

Each donor gave one peripheral blood draw, approximately 100 mL on average, collected into heparinised tubes. A BD FACSAria II was used to sort naive, central memory, regulatory and stem cell-like memory CD4+ T cells with a panel that included CD45RO, CCR7, CD25, CD127, CD95 and CD27. A purity above 98% was achieved for all sorted populations. PBMCs were isolated right away by Lymphoprep density gradient centrifugation and were stained directly, without culture. So that batch effects would be minimized, each experiment stained and sorted samples in pairs, pairing one healthy donor with one patient. Trimming removed 7 bases from V and 0 bases from J, leaving 16 bases between the germline ends. CDR1 LGHNA and CDR2 YSLEER were looked up in the germline V gene. The CDR3 has 17 amino acids, counting the end cysteine and phenylalanine. Only the CDR3 part of the read is kept: 51 bases, read in frame from the first base.

The sample comes from a study of beta chain features in type 1 diabetes (dated by TCRdb to 2017 to 2018). Looking at the study overall: Patients and healthy donors did not differ in mean age, gender distribution, total cell number or subset yield. A total of roughly 110 million sorted cells were examined across all samples, and the number of cells per subset was strongly correlated with RNA yield. Regulatory and stem cell-like memory subsets were obtained from only 8 patients and roughly 8 healthy donors, while naive and central memory subsets were obtained from all 28 donors. The study compared TCRB repertoires of sorted circulating CD4+ T cell subsets between recently diagnosed type 1 diabetes patients and matched healthy donors.

What the study reported, not specific to this receptor: In all four CD4+ subsets, TCRB CDR3 length was moderately but significantly shorter in type 1 diabetes patients. Because small numbers of individuals were included in the HLA sub-analyses, any influence of HLA type on TCRB rearrangement was left unresolved. The naive, central memory and regulatory TCRB repertoires appeared to resemble one another more closely among patients than among healthy donors. Sequencing cDNA rather than genomic DNA could over-represent highly expressing activated cells, although activation and CD3 levels did not differ between groups. Shorter templates might have been favored by PCR, but patient and control samples were amplified and corrected together, so both groups would have been affected equally by any skew. At VDJ recombination sites, patients with type 1 diabetes made fewer insertions and deleted more nucleotides, a pattern implying thymic rearrangement abnormalities.

Recombination connected TRBV4-3 to TRBJ2-6, with no D gene named confidently. This sequence originates from a man aged 30 to 39 with type 1 diabetes. The material sequenced was naive CD4+ T cells from blood. In the paper's terms, the cell subset or site label means: true naive CD4+ T cells. The bases read TGCGCCAGCACTCCCGAATACAGCAGCTCTGGGGCCAACGTCCTGACTTTC. Translated, this gives CASTPEYSSSGANVLTF.